These 19 T cell receptor beta chains share one sample of origin, sequenced in a study of blood T cell repertoires in COVID-19 (dated by TCRdb to the early 2020s). The library was prepared using the immunoSEQ multiplex PCR assay. TCRdb carries this immuneACCESS record with in-frame sequences only. Its versions omit some clonotypes, under half of them owing to an unresolved V gene in the studies checked, with the rest unexplained. Recorded for this sample are around 130,000 clones; 84% of them occurred a single time. The ten largest clones take up 12% of the sample. Sequenced: peripheral blood. Every receptor here comes from a woman aged 55-75 years with acute or convalescent COVID-19.

J is TRBJ2-1 and V is TRBV4-2, with 12 bases identical to TRBD2. Germline CDR1 reads LGHNA; CDR2 reads YNFKEQ. This CDR3 comprises 17 residues. J was trimmed by 10 bases and V by 0 bases; bases with no gene match: 10. CDR3 nucleotides: TGTGCCAGCAGCCAAGATACGGGGACTAGCGGGTGGTGGGAGCAGTTCTTC. It yields the protein CASSQDTGTSGWWEQFF.

This clone has just a few counts. The chain recombines TRBV7-8 with TRBJ2-5; D is unresolved. Trimming removed 2 bases from V and 3 bases from J, with 7 bases in between. The CDR3 length is 13 residues. From germline, CDR1 is SGHVS and CDR2 FQNEAQ. CDR3 sequence reads: CASSLSHEETQYF. CDR3 DNA sequence: TGTGCCAGCAGCTTATCCCATGAAGAGACCCAGTACTTC.

This chain links TRBV7-2 with TRBJ1-2; 10 bases fit TRBD1. Germline V gives CDR1 SGHTA, CDR2 FQGNSA. The CDR3 extends over 14 amino acids. Unmatched junction bases numbered 4, after V lost 3 bases and J lost 6 bases. The CDR3 DNA reads as TGTGCCAGCAGCTTTACGACAGGGGGCAATGGCTACACCTTC. This translates into CASSFTTGGNGYTF.

The J gene is TRBJ2-3, the V gene TRBV7-9, with 8 bases fitting TRBD2. Trimming cost V 3 bases and J 0 bases; bases outside gene matches: 5. CDR3 size: 16 residues. In germline, CDR1 is SEHNR, CDR2 FQNEAQ (reference sequence). CDR3 in DNA: TGTGCCAGCAGCTTCCAGCGGGGGTATAGCACAGATACGCAGTATTTT. Protein product: CASSFQRGYSTDTQYF.

The rearrangement links TRBV2 to TRBJ2-7; D perhaps matches TRBD2 (5 bases). The CDR3 consists of 12 residues. Germline loops: CDR1 SNHLY, CDR2 FYNNEI. V dropped 4 bases and J dropped 4 bases, with 8 bases sitting between them. CDR3 bases: TGTGCCAGCAGTGGGACTTTTTACGAGCAGTACTTC. Its protein product is CASSGTFYEQYF.

The J gene is TRBJ1-5, the V gene TRBV6-5; no reliable D call. Germline V gene sequence: CDR1 MNHEY, CDR2 SVGAGI. This CDR3 has 11 amino acids. Deletions cut 4 bases from V and 5 bases from J, with 3 bases between. The CDR3 region is CASSSYQPQHF. CDR3 sequence (DNA): TGTGCCAGCAGTTCCTATCAGCCCCAGCATTTT.

The chain has TRBV2 and TRBJ2-1; TRBD1 agrees at 12 bases. The trim removed 6 bases at V and 4 bases at J, leaving 1 base unmatched. CDR3 length: 14 residues. From germline, CDR1 is SNHLY and CDR2 FYNNEI. The CDR3 protein is CASRGQGAYNEQFF. The CDR3 DNA reads TGTGCCAGCAGGGGACAGGGGGCTTACAATGAGCAGTTCTTC.

CDR3 sequence: CASSLGDTEAFF. CDR3 in DNA: TGTGCCAGCAGCTTAGGAGACACTGAAGCTTTCTTT. The rearrangement links TRBV5-4 to TRBJ1-1; D remains unclear. Trimming left V 2 bases short and J 3 bases short, with 5 bases between. CDR3 length: 12 amino acids. Germline assignment: CDR1 SGHNT and CDR2 YYREEE (reference sequence). Complete variable domain (other parts from reference TRBV5-4 and TRBJ1-1): ETGVTQSPTHLIKTRGQQVTLRCSSQSGHNTVSWYQQALGQGPQFIFQYYREEENGRGNFPPRFSGLQFPNYSSELNVNALELDDSALYLCASSLGDTEAFFGQGTRLTVV.

V gene TRBV7-8 combines with J gene TRBJ1-1; 7 bases fit TRBD1. Trimming removed 5 bases from V and 7 bases from J; junction bases left unmatched: 7. The CDR3 sequence is 13 residues long. Germline CDR1 SGHVS, CDR2 FQNEAQ. CDR3 loop: CASSQDRSLEAFF. The CDR3 DNA is TGTGCCAGCAGCCAGGACAGGAGCCTTGAAGCTTTCTTT.

The chain joins TRBV28 to TRBJ1-2; D remains unclear. Trimming took off 4 bases at V and 0 bases at J, with 12 bases between the two ends. CDR1 is MDHEN, CDR2 SYDVKM, per germline. The CDR3 is made up of 15 amino acids. For the CDR3, the DNA is TGTGCCAGCAGTTCGGCGGGGATGGCTAACTATGGCTACACCTTC. This translates into CASSSAGMANYGYTF.

This chain uses TRBV6-1 with TRBJ1-4, with D possibly TRBD1 on 5 matching bases. CDR1 MNHNS and CDR2 SASEGT come from the germline V gene. V lost 2 bases and J lost 8, with 18 bases in between. The length of the CDR3 is 16 residues. CDR3 bases: TGTGCCAGCAGTGAAATCAGGACACTGAGGAAAGAAAAACTGTTTTTT. It translates to CASSEIRTLRKEKLFF.

The chain recombines TRBV5-1 with TRBJ1-4; maybe TRBD1 (5 bases). This CDR3 has 16 residues. CDR1 is SGHRS and CDR2 is YFSETQ in the germline V gene. Deletions cut 0 bases from V and 6 bases from J, with 15 bases between. The CDR3 DNA is TGCGCCAGCAGCTTGGCCCCGGGACTGCCAGATGAAAAACTGTTTTTT. Translated, it gives CASSLAPGLPDEKLFF.

This clone was seen once. The J gene is TRBJ2-7, the V gene TRBV6-5; D ambiguous. Trimming removed 2 bases at V and 6 bases at J, with 5 bases between. CDR3 length: 11 amino acids. The germline CDR1 and CDR2 sequences are MNHEY and SVGAGI. In DNA form, the CDR3 reads TGTGCCAGCAGTTACGAGGCCGAGCAGTACTTC. Translated: CASSYEAEQYF.

V usage is TRBV3-1 (or the pseudogene TRBV3-2) and J usage is TRBJ1-2; no definite D call. Germline values: CDR1 LGHDT, CDR2 YNNKEL (reference sequence). The CDR3 is 9 amino acids. Trimming cost V 3 bases and J 14 bases, with 7 bases left between them. CDR3 nucleotides: TGTGCCAGCAGCCACCCTCCTACCTTC. Its translation: CASSHPPTF.

The chain links TRBV4-2 to TRBJ1-1, with D tentatively TRBD1 (6 bases). The length of the CDR3 is 15 residues. Germline loops: CDR1 LGHNA, CDR2 YNFKEQ. V lost 1 base and J lost 4, with 13 bases in between. The CDR3 DNA reads as TGTGCCAGCAGCCAAGGGGGGCAGGGGAGCACTGAAGCTTTCTTT. Translating gives CASSQGGQGSTEAFF.

This clone was recorded once. The chain uses TRBV6-1 and TRBJ1-1; D is undetermined. The CDR3 contains 14 residues. Germline lookup yields CDR1 MNHNS and CDR2 SASEGT. The V end was cut by 2 bases, the J end by 3 bases, with 10 bases between. CDR3 nucleotide sequence: TGTGCCAGCAGTGAATTGTGGAGGGACACTGAAGCTTTCTTT. Its protein product is CASSELWRDTEAFF.

This clone was counted between two and nine times. CDR3 nucleotides: TGTGCCAGCAAGAAGACAGGGCATGAAAAACTGTTTTTT. Translation: CASKKTGHEKLFF. J is TRBJ1-4 and V is TRBV6-5, with 7 bases fitting TRBD1. Germline lookup yields CDR1 MNHEY and CDR2 SVGAGI. The J segment lost 6 bases and the V segment lost 7 bases, leaving 5 bases of the junction unmatched. This CDR3 has 13 amino acids.

The rearrangement uses TRBV4-1 and TRBJ1-1; D gene uncertain. This CDR3 is 14 amino acids long. The V and J ends lost 2 bases and 1 base respectively, with 8 bases between them. Germline CDR1 reads MGHRA; CDR2 reads YSYEKL. CDR3 in amino acids: CASSQLTWNTEAFF. The CDR3 bases are TGCGCCAGCAGCCAACTCACTTGGAACACTGAAGCTTTCTTT.

This rearrangement joins TRBV2 to TRBJ2-3, with 8 positions matching TRBD2. Per germline, CDR1 SNHLY and CDR2 FYNNEI. The CDR3 spans 16 residues. The V and J ends lost 6 bases and 2 bases, in that order; junction bases with no gene match: 10. The CDR3 spells CASRGEPSGFTDTQYF. CDR3 nucleotides: TGTGCCAGCAGGGGGGAGCCTAGCGGGTTCACAGATACGCAGTATTTT.